Listed here is a single T cell receptor beta chain. Trimming pared 2 bases from V and 6 bases from J, leaving 13 bases between. The germline CDR1 and CDR2 sequences are MNHEY and SVGAGI. The CDR3 has 14 residues. The method was immunoSEQ multiplex PCR; TCRdb's version includes in-frame clones alone and lacks a portion of them. The sample yields just over 30,000 clones, 80% to 90% seen once. This specimen belongs to a study of OX40 agonist ivuxolimab in advanced cancers. On the study more broadly: An agonistic anti-OX40 (CD134) antibody, ivuxolimab, was used to treat the patients.

V is TRBV6-5 and J is TRBJ1-1; D remains unclear. The receptor's source is an adult with an advanced solid tumor such as melanoma, head and neck, liver or kidney cancer. The material sequenced was CD4+ or CD8+ T cells sorted from blood, taken in a trial of the OX40 agonist ivuxolimab. The CDR3 nucleotides read TGTGCCAGCAGTTACGGGCCCAAGGGCGCTGAAGCTTTCTTT. Encoded protein: CASSYGPKGAEAFF.